The 29 T cell receptor beta chains given below trace back to one sample, sequenced in a study of control samples from healthy donors and cancer patients. Clones were read by immunoSEQ multiplex PCR, and TCRdb kept only the in-frame ones, dropping some. This sample carries about 85,000 clones, 90% of them seen once, and the ten largest clones take over 3%. The specimen sequenced was blood. The receptors were sampled from a woman aged 18-29 years in good health.

The rearrangement uses TRBV5-1 and TRBJ2-5; 10 nucleotides align to TRBD1. In germline, CDR1 is SGHRS, CDR2 YFSETQ. This CDR3 has 14 amino acids. The junction had 7 bases not matched to a gene; V was cut back by 7 bases and J by 4 bases. The CDR3 bases are TGCGCCAGCCGAACGACAGGGGGCATAGAGACCCAGTACTTC. Translating gives CASRTTGGIETQYF. Using reference TRBV5-1 and TRBJ2-5 for the parts outside the CDR3, the full variable domain is KAGVTQTPRYLIKTRGQQVTLSCSPISGHRSVSWYQQTPGQGLQFLFEYFSETQRNKGNFPGRFSGRQFSNSRSEMNVSTLELGDSALYLCASRTTGGIETQYFGPGTRLLVL.

This clone has a single count. V and J are TRBV6-5 and TRBJ2-5, with 7 positions matching TRBD1. Trimming removed 5 bases from V and 0 bases from J; junction bases left unmatched: 6. The CDR3 consists of 15 residues. Germline V gene sequence: CDR1 MNHEY, CDR2 SVGAGI. This CDR3 reads CASSPITGDQETQYF. CDR3 bases: TGTGCCAGCAGTCCGATAACAGGGGACCAAGAGACCCAGTACTTC.

The chain has TRBV4-1 and TRBJ1-1; tentatively, D is TRBD1 (6 bases). CDR1 is MGHRA, CDR2 YSYEKL, per germline. The CDR3 spans 12 residues. The V and J ends lost 1 base and 11 bases respectively, with 11 bases between them. The CDR3 coding sequence is TGCGCCAGCAGCCAAGGGGGGCGTGAGGCTTTCTTT. Its protein product is CASSQGGREAFF.

The chain recombines TRBV7-6 with TRBJ2-3; 11 bases are shared with TRBD2. Germline-derived CDR1 and CDR2 are SGHVS and FNYEAQ. The CDR3 has 18 residues. Losses at the gene ends were 1 base for V and 1 base for J; bases not matched to a gene: 7. Here the CDR3 reads CASSLGPSGGTGTDTQYF. DNA for the CDR3: TGTGCCAGCAGCTTAGGGCCTAGCGGGGGGACAGGCACAGATACGCAGTATTTT.

This clone was seen a single time. This chain uses TRBV6-6 with TRBJ1-2; perhaps TRBD1 as D (5 bases). Between the trimmed V and J ends, which lost 0 bases and 0 bases, there was a span of 5 bases. The germline CDR1 and CDR2 sequences are MNHNY and SVGAGI (reference sequence). This CDR3 is 14 amino acids long. The CDR3: CASSYSGANYGYTF. CDR3 bases: TGTGCCAGCAGTTACTCAGGGGCTAACTATGGCTACACCTTC.

This rearrangement joins TRBV28 to TRBJ2-1; TRBD1 matches at 9 bases. The CDR3 has 14 amino acids. V shed 7 bases, J shed 3 bases, and the junction held 4 bases outside the gene matches. Germline-derived CDR1 and CDR2 are MDHEN and SYDVKM. The CDR3 DNA is TGTGCCAGCAAGGACAGGGGAGACTACAATGAGCAGTTCTTC. Protein: CASKDRGDYNEQFF.

J is TRBJ1-2 and V is TRBV3-1 (or the pseudogene TRBV3-2); a weak D match, TRBD1 (5 bases). Looked up from germline, CDR1 is LGHDT and CDR2 is YNNKEL (reference sequence). The V gene lost 2 bases and the J gene lost 7 bases, with 17 bases spanning the gap. The CDR3 is 15 residues long. DNA of the CDR3: TGTGCCAGCAGCCAAAGGGGACTCCGAACCTCTGGCTACACCTTC. Amino acids: CASSQRGLRTSGYTF.

The chain uses TRBV7-9 and TRBJ1-1; no reliable D call. The CDR3 covers 14 residues. The V gene lost 5 bases and the J gene lost 4 bases, with 14 bases spanning the gap. Germline loops: CDR1 SEHNR, CDR2 FQNEAQ (reference sequence). The CDR3 DNA sequence: TGTGCCAGCAGCCCACTCCTCTCGGGCACTGAAGCTTTCTTT. The encoded protein is CASSPLLSGTEAFF.

This chain uses TRBV3-1 (or the pseudogene TRBV3-2) with TRBJ1-6, with 7 bases that match TRBD1. Germline values: CDR1 LGHDT, CDR2 YNNKEL (reference sequence). J was trimmed by 2 bases and V by 0 bases; bases with no gene match: 4. This CDR3 is 17 amino acids long. The CDR3 nucleotides read TGTGCCAGCAGCCAAGATATAACAGGGGCCTATAATTCACCCCTCCACTTT. Protein: CASSQDITGAYNSPLHF.

The CDR3: CASSPSKGQNTEAFF. In DNA, the CDR3 is TGTGCCAGCAGTCCGTCTAAGGGACAGAACACTGAAGCTTTCTTT. The V gene is TRBV27, the J gene TRBJ1-1, with a weak D call TRBD1 (6 bases). This CDR3 spans 15 amino acids. Trimming cost V 5 bases and J 1 base, with 14 bases left between them. Looked up from germline, CDR1 is MNHEY and CDR2 is SMNVEV (reference sequence).

This rearrangement joins TRBV2 to TRBJ2-7, with 10 bases matching TRBD1. Germline CDR1 reads SNHLY; CDR2 reads FYNNEI. The CDR3 covers 13 residues. With V trimmed by 4 bases and J by 6 bases, 3 bases remained unmatched. The CDR3 coding sequence is TGTGCCAGCAGTGGACAGGGGGCGGGCGAGCAGTACTTC. This translates into CASSGQGAGEQYF.

The V call is TRBV18, the J call TRBJ2-2, with 7 bases fitting TRBD2. This CDR3 region has 16 residues. Germline values: CDR1 KGHSH, CDR2 LQKENI. V lost 0 bases and J lost 2; bases outside the gene matches: 3. The CDR3 sequence is CASSPPGLPNTGELFF. The DNA for the CDR3 is TGTGCCAGCTCACCACCGGGACTACCAAACACCGGGGAGCTGTTTTTT.

J is TRBJ2-7 and V is TRBV25-1, with 9 bases aligning to TRBD2. Germline V gene lookup returns CDR1 MGHDK and CDR2 SYGVNS. Trimming cost V 3 bases and J 9 bases; bases outside gene matches: 6. This CDR3 is built from 13 residues. This chain's CDR3 is CASSDRLAGVQYF. The CDR3 DNA reads as TGTGCCAGCAGTGACCGGTTAGCGGGGGTGCAGTACTTC.

The rearrangement links TRBV27 to TRBJ1-2; the match to TRBD1 covers 7 bases. This CDR3 has 14 residues. CDR1 and CDR2 from the germline V gene are MNHEY and SMNVEV (reference sequence). Trimming cost V 5 bases and J 4 bases; bases outside gene matches: 7. The CDR3 region is CASSLRQGFYGYTF. In DNA form, the CDR3 reads TGTGCCAGCAGTCTAAGACAGGGCTTCTATGGCTACACCTTC.

This chain connects TRBV19 to TRBJ2-7; 12 nucleotides agree with TRBD2. From germline, CDR1 is LNHDA and CDR2 SQIVND (reference sequence). The CDR3 runs to 16 residues. Trimming removed 3 bases from V and 3 bases from J; junction bases left unmatched: 6. The CDR3 DNA reads TGTGCCAGTAGTATCCACGCTAGCGGGGGGGTCTACGAGCAGTACTTC. The encoded protein is CASSIHASGGVYEQYF.

This clone was observed a single time. This chain joins TRBV5-8 and TRBJ1-5; perhaps TRBD1 as D (6 bases). Germline CDR1 reads SGHTS; CDR2 reads YDEGEE. V lost 0 bases to trimming and J lost 6 bases, with 10 bases between them. The CDR3 covers 14 residues. CDR3 loop: CASSLEGGPQPQHF. In DNA, the CDR3 is TGTGCCAGCAGCTTGGAGGGGGGTCCTCAGCCCCAGCATTTT.

The rearrangement joins TRBV2 to TRBJ1-6; tentatively, D is TRBD1 (6 bases). Trimming removed 4 bases at V and 3 bases at J, with 10 bases between. Germline lookup yields CDR1 SNHLY and CDR2 FYNNEI. The CDR3 is made up of 15 amino acids. The CDR3 DNA sequence: TGTGCCAGCAGTGGGGACACGGTCTATAATTCACCCCTCCACTTT. Residues: CASSGDTVYNSPLHF.

Turning to this clone: The junction shows a germline mismatch at one end, possibly a read error. The rearrangement joins TRBV7-9 to TRBJ2-3; TRBD1 agrees at 10 bases. Looked up from germline, CDR1 is SEHNR and CDR2 is FQNEAQ (reference sequence). The CDR3 is 16 amino acids. CDR3 sequence reads: CASSLGRDRGSDTQYF. The DNA of the CDR3 is TGTGCCAGCAGTTTAGGCCGGGACAGGGGTTCAGATACGCAGTATTTT.

The chain recombines TRBV7-2 with TRBJ2-7, with 9 bases aligning to TRBD2. Trimming took 2 bases from V and 0 from J; bases not matched to a gene: 8. Germline V lookup: CDR1 SGHTA, CDR2 FQGNSA. The CDR3 spans 17 residues. CDR3 protein: CASSLRATSGLSYEQYF. CDR3 nucleotides: TGTGCCAGCAGCTTAAGGGCGACTAGCGGTCTCTCCTACGAGCAGTACTTC.

This clone was picked up one time. The chain carries TRBV19 and TRBJ1-5; weak D call: TRBD1 (6 bases). Germline CDR1 LNHDA, CDR2 SQIVND (reference sequence). The CDR3 has 12 residues. The ends were cut back, 6 bases at V and 4 bases at J, with 7 bases in the middle. CDR3 sequence (DNA): TGTGCCAGTAGGGACAGTAATCAGCCCCAGCATTTT. It is translated as CASRDSNQPQHF.

This chain uses TRBV19 with TRBJ1-1; TRBD1 is a possible D gene (6 bases). This CDR3 region has 16 residues. CDR1 and CDR2 from the germline V gene are LNHDA and SQIVND (reference sequence). The ends were cut back, 5 bases at V and 3 bases at J, with 19 bases in the middle. CDR3 region: CASSAGHINAHTEAFF. The CDR3, as DNA: TGTGCCAGTAGTGCGGGACATATAAACGCACACACTGAAGCTTTCTTT.

The V gene is TRBV18, the J gene TRBJ2-2, with a tentative D call TRBD1 (5 bases). V was clipped by 3 bases and J by 6 bases, with 8 bases between them. The CDR3 covers 13 residues. Germline V gene data show CDR1 as KGHSH and CDR2 as LQKENI. The chain's CDR3 is CASSPGHSGELFF. In DNA form, the CDR3 reads TGTGCCAGCTCACCCGGACACTCCGGGGAGCTGTTTTTT.

The sample holds one count of this clone. V usage is TRBV14 and J usage is TRBJ2-1, with 8 bases aligning to TRBD2. The CDR3 has 17 amino acids. J gave up 4 bases and V 1 base, and 9 bases lay outside the gene matches. The germline gives CDR1 SGHDN, CDR2 FVKESK. DNA of the CDR3: TGTGCCAGCAGCCAAGGGCCAGCGGGGGACATATACAATGAGCAGTTCTTC. Its protein product is CASSQGPAGDIYNEQFF.

The chain has TRBV6-1 and TRBJ2-2; D gene unclear. This CDR3 region has 20 residues. Germline assignment: CDR1 MNHNS and CDR2 SASEGT. Trimming pared 3 bases from V and 3 bases from J, leaving 26 bases between. CDR3: CASSDFLRFTPEVYTGELFF. CDR3 nucleotide sequence: TGTGCCAGCAGTGACTTCCTCAGGTTCACGCCTGAGGTTTACACCGGGGAGCTGTTTTTT.

The rearrangement joins TRBV3-1 (or the pseudogene TRBV3-2) to TRBJ1-5, with TRBD1 as a possible D gene (6 bases). This CDR3 comprises 15 residues. CDR1 and CDR2 (germline): LGHDT, YNNKEL (reference sequence). V lost 4 bases to trimming and J lost 6 bases, with 16 bases between them. CDR3 amino acids: CASSLEEQGGQPQHF. CDR3 bases: TGTGCCAGCAGCCTTGAGGAACAGGGAGGTCAGCCCCAGCATTTT.

The CDR3 protein is CASSPSDTGELFF. The CDR3 coding sequence is TGTGCCAGCAGCCCCTCGGACACCGGGGAGCTGTTTTTT. The chain combines TRBV5-6 with TRBJ2-2; no clear D. Trimming stripped 4 bases from V and 3 bases from J, with 7 bases between. The CDR3 totals 13 residues. Germline lookup yields CDR1 SGHDT and CDR2 YYEEEE.

In its sample, this clone was seen a few times. The sample holds other DNA sequences that translate to the same CDR3. The V call is TRBV10-3, the J call TRBJ1-4; 8 bases agree with TRBD1. This CDR3 has 12 residues. V lost 0 bases to trimming and J lost 14 bases; unmatched junction nucleotides: 2. In germline, CDR1 is ENHRY, CDR2 SYGVKD. The CDR3 is CAISESDRDLFF. The CDR3 coding sequence is TGTGCCATCAGTGAGTCGGACAGGGACCTGTTTTTT.

The CDR3 DNA follows: TGTGCCAGCAGCTCCAACATAGGCCCATTCCAGGACTACACCTTC. Protein: CASSSNIGPFQDYTF. The V and J genes are TRBV5-6 and TRBJ1-2; no clear D gene. CDR3 length equals 15 residues. CDR1 and CDR2 from the germline V gene are SGHDT and YYEEEE. The V and J ends lost 3 bases and 10 bases respectively, with 22 bases between them.

The chain employs TRBV4-1 and TRBJ1-5, with D maybe TRBD1 (5 bases). Per germline, CDR1 MGHRA and CDR2 YSYEKL. This CDR3 spans 12 amino acids. The ends were cut back, 0 bases at V and 14 bases at J, with 11 bases in the middle. CDR3 nucleotide sequence: TGCGCCAGCAGCCAAGATGGGGGGGATAAGCATTTT. It codes for CASSQDGGDKHF.